This T cell receptor (beta chain) was identified during a study of shared clonotypes between healthy human individuals. Study-level background: CD4 naive cells filled three plates per donor, CD4 memory three, CD8 naive two and CD8 memory one.

The V gene's germline CDR1 is MGHRA and CDR2 YSYEKL. This CDR3 comprises 13 residues. Trimming removed 6 bases from V and 4 bases from J, with 12 bases in between. Sorted-subset replicate PCRs used roughly 180 ng DNA, approximately 33,000 T cell genomes. TCRdb keeps only in-frame clones here, not all; method: immunoSEQ multiplex PCR. Here the sample spans some 650,000 clones, 97% being singletons. The chain has TRBV4-1 and TRBJ1-2; D might be TRBD1 (6 bases). This sequence originates from a woman younger than 45 in good health. The material sequenced was naive CD4+ T cells sorted from blood. Subset defined: CD45RA+ positively selected. The CDR3 sequence: CASSLQGAYGYTF. CDR3 DNA: TGCGCCAGCAGTCTACAGGGTGCCTATGGCTACACCTTC.